The 3 T cell receptor beta chains below were found in one sample sequenced in a study of T cells after yellow fever vaccination. TCRdb reanalysed the 5' RACE reads using MiXCR and keeps one entry per CDR3 protein. The data show about 250,000 distinct CDR3 sequences, approximately 3.6% seen once. Specimen: PBMCs, collected 15 days after the yellow fever booster vaccination. The source is a man younger than 35 who received the YFV17D yellow fever vaccine.

This clonotype was counted many times. The DNA for the CDR3 is TGTGCCAGCAGCCTCGAGGCAAAGAACATTCAGTACTTC. It yields the protein CASSLEAKNIQYF. The genes are TRBV7-9 and TRBJ2-4; D is ambiguous. Germline CDR1 and CDR2: SEHNR and FQNEAQ (reference sequence). Trimming cost V 5 bases and J 7 bases, with 12 bases left between them. This CDR3 is 13 amino acids long.

The sample holds many counts of this clonotype. V gene TRBV7-2 combines with J gene TRBJ1-2; 7 bases line up with TRBD1. This CDR3 has 15 amino acids. Unmatched junction bases numbered 6, after V lost 5 bases and J lost 0 bases. CDR1 and CDR2 from the germline V gene are SGHTA and FQGNSA. The CDR3 sequence: CASSAGGGANYGYTF. CDR3 coding DNA: TGTGCCAGCAGCGCAGGAGGGGGCGCTAACTATGGCTACACCTTC.

In this sample, this clonotype turned up many times. The DNA of the CDR3 is TGCAGTGCTCCCCGCGAGACCCAGTACTTC. The encoded protein is CSAPRETQYF. The chain joins TRBV20-1 to TRBJ2-5; D call uncertain. The V gene's germline CDR1 is DFQATT and CDR2 SNEGSKA (reference sequence). The CDR3 loop spans 10 amino acids. Trimming shortened V by 5 bases and J by 5 bases, and 6 bases separated the two germline ends.